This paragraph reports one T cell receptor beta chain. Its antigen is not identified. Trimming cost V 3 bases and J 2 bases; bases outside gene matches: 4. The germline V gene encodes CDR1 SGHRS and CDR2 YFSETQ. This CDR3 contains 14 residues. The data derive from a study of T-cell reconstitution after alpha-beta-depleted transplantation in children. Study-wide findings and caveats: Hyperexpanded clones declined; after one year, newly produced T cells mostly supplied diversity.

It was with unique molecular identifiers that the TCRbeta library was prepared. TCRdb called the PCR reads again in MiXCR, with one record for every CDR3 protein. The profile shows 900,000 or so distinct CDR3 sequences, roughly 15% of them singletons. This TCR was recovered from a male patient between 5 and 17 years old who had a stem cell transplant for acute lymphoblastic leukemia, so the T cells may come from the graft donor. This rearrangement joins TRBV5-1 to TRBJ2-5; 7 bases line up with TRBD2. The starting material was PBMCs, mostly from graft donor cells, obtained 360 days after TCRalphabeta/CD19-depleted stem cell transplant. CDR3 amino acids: CASSSTAGQETQYF. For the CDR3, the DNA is TGCGCCAGCAGCTCAACAGCGGGACAAGAGACCCAGTACTTC.